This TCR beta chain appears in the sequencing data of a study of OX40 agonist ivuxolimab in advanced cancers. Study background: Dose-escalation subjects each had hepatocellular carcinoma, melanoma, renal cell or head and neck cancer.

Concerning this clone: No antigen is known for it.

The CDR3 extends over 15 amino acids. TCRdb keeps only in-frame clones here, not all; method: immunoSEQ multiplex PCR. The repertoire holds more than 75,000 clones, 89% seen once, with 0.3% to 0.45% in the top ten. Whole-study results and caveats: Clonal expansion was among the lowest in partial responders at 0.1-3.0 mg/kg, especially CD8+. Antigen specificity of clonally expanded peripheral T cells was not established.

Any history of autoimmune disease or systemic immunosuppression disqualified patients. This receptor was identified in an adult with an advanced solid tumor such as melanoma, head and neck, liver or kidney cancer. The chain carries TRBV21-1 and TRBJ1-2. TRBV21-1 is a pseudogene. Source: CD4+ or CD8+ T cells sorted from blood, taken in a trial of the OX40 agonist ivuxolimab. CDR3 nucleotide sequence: TGTGCCAGCAGAGGCACAGCGCCGAAGGACTATGGCTACACCTTC. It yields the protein CASRGTAPKDYGYTF.